This T cell receptor (beta chain) was identified in a study of graft-versus-host responses after intestinal transplantation. Turning to this clone: Its antigen is still unknown.

Sequencing used immunoSEQ multiplex PCR; TCRdb keeps in-frame clones, though not all of them. The sample has just over 85,000 clones; under 95% are singletons. V lost 1 base to trimming and J lost 8 bases, with 12 bases between them. The germline gives CDR1 SGHAT, CDR2 FQNNGV. The CDR3 is 14 amino acids. This chain joins TRBV11-2 and TRBJ1-5; possibly TRBD1 for D (5 bases). The material was unstimulated CD8+ T cells sorted from spleen or lymph node cells, obtained before transplant. The sequence came from a human donor who was the organ donor for an intestinal transplant. The DNA for the CDR3 is TGTGCCAGCAGCTTAGCCCCGTCGACAGAGCCCCAGCATTTT. Protein sequence: CASSLAPSTEPQHF.